This TCR beta chain came from a study of T cells after yellow fever vaccination. In this sample, this clonotype turned up a few times. Looked up from germline, CDR1 is SGHTA and CDR2 is FQGNSA. The CDR3 sequence is 15 residues long. Trimming removed 7 bases at V and 1 base at J, with 13 bases between. One entry per CDR3 protein, called by TCRdb with MiXCR from the 5' RACE reads. The data hold 500,000 to 550,000 distinct CDR3 sequences, with about a fifth observed a single time. Here the sequenced sample was PBMCs, taken approximately 22 days after the first yellow fever vaccination. V is TRBV7-2 and J is TRBJ2-2, with D maybe TRBD1 (6 bases). The clonotype was recovered from a man aged 18 to 29 who received the YFV17D yellow fever vaccine. The DNA of the CDR3 is TGTGCCAGCACCCTGGGGGCGGGGAACACCGGGGAGCTGTTTTTT. Translating it yields CASTLGAGNTGELFF. Using reference TRBV7-2 and TRBJ2-2 for the parts outside the CDR3, the full variable domain is GAGVSQSPSNKVTEKGKDVELRCDPISGHTALYWYRQSLGQGLEFLIYFQGNSAPDKSGLPSDRFSAERTGGSVSTLTIQRTQQEDSAVYLCASTLGAGNTGELFFGEGSRLTVL.